The rows below give T cell receptor beta chains drawn from one sample of a study of T-cell memory formation after mild COVID-19. TCRdb passed the 5' RACE reads through MiXCR, listing each CDR3 protein once. This table holds roughly 310,000 distinct CDR3 sequences, roughly 15% found once. Material for sequencing was PBMCs or a T cell subset sorted from them (not recorded which). These receptors came from a man younger than 35 who had mild COVID-19 (a few samples of this study predate the infection). Cell type and time point are not known. CDR3s include the opening cysteine and the closing phenylalanine or tryptophan. The order of the fields is clone size, D gene, J gene, V gene, CDR3 length, CDR3 protein, CDR3 DNA. D genes are given only for firm matches. Some rows have no size entry. The others give once, few or many, or a class for an expanded clone.

few | . | TRBJ2-2 | TRBV4-2 | 17 | CASSQDPGPANTGELFF | TGTGCCAGCAGCCAAGACCCAGGGCCCGCGAACACCGGGGAGCTGTTTTTT
. | . | TRBJ2-5 | TRBV5-6 | 15 | CASSLVRSHPETQYF | TGTGCCAGCAGCTTGGTGAGGTCACATCCCGAGACCCAGTACTTC
many | TRBD2 | TRBJ2-3 | TRBV5-6 | 15 | CASSGTGLAADTQYF | TGTGCCAGCAGCGGCACAGGACTAGCGGCAGATACGCAGTATTTT
few | . | TRBJ1-6 | TRBV11-2 | 14 | CASSLGRASSPLHF | TGTGCCAGCAGCTTAGGCAGGGCCTCTTCACCCCTCCACTTT
few | . | TRBJ1-2 | TRBV29-1 | 14 | CSVGSLLSNYGYTF | TGCAGCGTTGGATCTCTCTTGAGCAACTATGGCTACACCTTC
few | TRBD1 | TRBJ1-5 | TRBV29-1 | 15 | CSVASGGTGKQPQHF | TGCAGCGTTGCCTCCGGGGGGACAGGGAAACAGCCCCAGCATTTT
few | . | TRBJ2-5 | TRBV15 | 12 | CATSRAAGHQAF | TGTGCCACCAGCCGAGCAGCGGGACACCAAGCCTTC
. | . | TRBJ2-5 | TRBV12-3/TRBV12-4 | 14 | CASSGTFPQETQYF | TGTGCCAGCAGTGGAACCTTCCCTCAAGAGACCCAGTACTTC
few | TRBD1 | TRBJ2-2 | TRBV7-6 | 14 | CASSWTGSTGELFF | TGTGCCAGCAGCTGGACAGGGAGCACCGGGGAGCTGTTTTTT
few | TRBD1 | TRBJ2-5 | TRBV5-6 | 14 | CASSGMTGAETQYF | TGTGCCAGCAGCGGGATGACAGGGGCAGAGACCCAGTACTTC
. | . | TRBJ2-7 | TRBV9 | 15 | CASSVGGQGRFEQYF | TGTGCCAGCAGCGTAGGGGGTCAGGGGAGGTTCGAGCAGTACTTC
. | TRBD2 | TRBJ2-1 | TRBV7-2 | 18 | CASSLGYPSGGTWNEQFF | TGTGCCAGCAGCTTAGGTTACCCTAGCGGGGGTACGTGGAATGAGCAGTTCTTC
. | . | TRBJ2-3 | TRBV2 | 14 | CASSRTTSTDTQYF | TGTGCCAGCAGCCGAACGACGAGCACAGATACGCAGTATTTT
few | TRBD1 | TRBJ2-1 | TRBV5-6 | 14 | CASSPDRALNEQFF | TGTGCCAGCAGCCCCGACAGGGCCCTCAATGAGCAGTTCTTC
. | . | TRBJ1-4 | TRBV7-8 | 13 | CASSLGEGEKLFF | TGTGCCAGCAGCCTCGGGGAGGGTGAAAAACTGTTTTTT
few | TRBD2 | TRBJ2-1 | TRBV10-3 | 14 | CAISESGGVNEQFF | TGTGCCATCAGTGAGTCGGGAGGGGTCAATGAGCAGTTCTTC
many | . | TRBJ2-3 | TRBV2 | 13 | CASSEDRGDTQYF | TGTGCCAGCAGTGAAGATCGGGGAGATACGCAGTATTTT
once | . | TRBJ2-7 | TRBV7-6 | 15 | CASSFGTATGTEQYF | TGTGCCAGCAGCTTCGGGACCGCAACCGGGACCGAGCAGTACTTC
. | . | TRBJ1-2 | TRBV18 | 13 | CASSEGGSYGYTF | TGTGCCAGCTCGGAAGGGGGTTCCTATGGCTACACCTTC
. | . | TRBJ1-2 | TRBV4-1 | 15 | CASSQGDTINYGYTF | TGCGCCAGCAGCCAGGGGGACACGATTAACTATGGCTACACCTTC
few | . | TRBJ1-6 | TRBV7-9 | 15 | CASSLGDIYNSPLHF | TGTGCCAGCAGCTTAGGGGATATATATAATTCACCCCTCCACTTT
. | TRBD1 | TRBJ1-5 | TRBV7-9 | 17 | CASSLEGRDRANQPQHF | TGTGCCAGCAGCTTAGAGGGTCGAGACAGGGCCAATCAGCCCCAGCATTTT
. | . | TRBJ2-6 | TRBV5-1 | 15 | CASSPRADGANVLTF | TGCGCCAGCAGCCCCCGAGCCGATGGGGCCAACGTCCTGACTTTC
. | . | TRBJ1-1 | TRBV6-2/TRBV6-3 | 13 | CATLDQGLAEAFF | TGTGCCACACTAGACCAGGGACTCGCTGAAGCTTTCTTT
. | . | TRBJ1-1 | TRBV20-1 | 13 | CSARDGLNTEAFF | TGCAGTGCTAGAGATGGCCTTAACACTGAAGCTTTCTTT
. | . | TRBJ2-5 | TRBV4-3 | 14 | CASSQVEAPETQYF | TGCGCCAGCAGCCAAGTTGAGGCCCCAGAGACCCAGTACTTC
. | . | TRBJ1-1 | TRBV7-8 | 15 | CASSLLRHLNTEAFF | TGTGCCAGCAGCTTGCTCCGACATTTGAACACTGAAGCTTTCTTT
few | . | TRBJ2-5 | TRBV6-6 | 13 | CASSYGRQETQYF | TGTGCCAGCAGTTACGGCAGGCAGGAGACCCAGTACTTC
. | . | TRBJ2-7 | TRBV7-9 | 13 | CASSFKGIHEQYF | TGTGCCAGCAGCTTCAAGGGGATCCACGAGCAGTACTTC
few | . | TRBJ1-1 | TRBV14 | 14 | CASSQARMNTEAFF | TGTGCCAGCAGCCAAGCACGGATGAACACTGAAGCTTTCTTT
. | . | TRBJ1-1 | TRBV6-2/TRBV6-3 | 17 | CASSYRGGRRLNTEAFF | TGTGCCAGCAGTTACAGGGGAGGTCGGAGGCTGAACACTGAAGCTTTCTTT
few | . | TRBJ2-1 | TRBV6-6 | 16 | CASRFQGSGSSYEQFF | TGTGCCAGCAGGTTCCAGGGGTCCGGCTCTAGTTATGAGCAGTTCTTC
. | . | TRBJ2-4 | TRBV11-2 | 13 | CASSFGQWGIQYF | TGTGCCAGCAGCTTCGGACAGTGGGGCATTCAGTACTTC
. | TRBD1 | TRBJ2-7 | TRBV6-2/TRBV6-3 | 15 | CASNSIGQGHYEQYF | TGTGCCAGCAACTCCATCGGACAGGGTCATTACGAGCAGTACTTC
. | TRBD2 | TRBJ2-1 | TRBV11-2 | 15 | CASSSVAGRHNEQFF | TGTGCCAGCAGCTCGGTAGCGGGGCGTCACAATGAGCAGTTCTTC
many | . | TRBJ2-1 | TRBV11-2 | 16 | CASSFVRSSKHNEQFF | TGTGCCAGCAGCTTTGTGCGGTCTTCAAAGCACAATGAGCAGTTCTTC
. | . | TRBJ1-5 | TRBV5-1 | 17 | CASSYNRVPYSNQPQHF | TGCGCCAGCAGCTACAACAGGGTCCCCTATAGCAATCAGCCCCAGCATTTT
many | . | TRBJ2-5 | TRBV4-3 | 15 | CASSQEFRIQETQYF | TGCGCCAGCAGCCAAGAGTTCAGGATCCAAGAGACCCAGTACTTC
. | TRBD1 | TRBJ2-3 | TRBV7-6 | 16 | CASSPRRGQGRDTQYF | TGTGCCAGCAGCCCACGTAGGGGACAGGGAAGAGATACGCAGTATTTT
. | . | TRBJ2-5 | TRBV19 | 15 | CASSQPGRPQETQYF | TGTGCAAGTAGTCAACCCGGACGTCCCCAAGAGACCCAGTACTTC
. | TRBD2 | TRBJ2-1 | TRBV4-3 | 16 | CASSQAAAGAYNEQFF | TGCGCCAGCAGCCAAGCGGCAGCGGGGGCGTACAATGAGCAGTTCTTC
few | . | TRBJ2-1 | TRBV4-1 | 15 | CASSQVKGSHNEQFF | TGCGCCAGCAGCCAAGTAAAGGGTTCCCACAATGAGCAGTTCTTC
few | TRBD2 | TRBJ2-3 | TRBV10-2 | 16 | CASSGLAGGSTDTQYF | TGCGCCAGCAGCGGGCTTGCGGGGGGCTCCACAGATACGCAGTATTTT